A selection of T cell receptor beta chains follows, all from one sample in a study of T cell responses to AZD1222 COVID-19 vaccine. The repertoire was sequenced with immunoSEQ multiplex PCR; TCRdb's copy has only in-frame clones and lacks some. This table holds some 150,000 clones, 87% found once. This sample comprised peripheral blood, obtained 28 days after the second AZD1222 dose. The receptor set was obtained from an adult who received the AZD1222 COVID-19 vaccine. Each CDR3 is given with its conserved first and last residue. The D gene is left open where the match is weak. Size is omitted from some rows. Given values are once, few, many or a class for expanded clones.

v_call	d_call	clone_size	j_call	cdr3_aa	cdr3_nt
TRBV6-2/TRBV6-3	NA	NA	TRBJ2-2	CASGPGYSGELFF	TGTGCCAGCGGCCCAGGGTACTCCGGGGAGCTGTTTTTT
TRBV7-9	NA	NA	TRBJ2-2	CASSFTPRDGVDGELFF	TGTGCCAGCAGCTTCACCCCAAGGGACGGGGTGGACGGGGAGCTGTTTTTT
TRBV6-5	NA	once	TRBJ2-3	CASTRGRGTDTQYF	TGTGCCAGCACCCGGGGACGTGGCACAGATACGCAGTATTTT
TRBV30	NA	NA	TRBJ2-7	CAWSGKQKPSYEQYF	TGTGCCTGGAGTGGTAAACAGAAACCATCCTACGAGCAGTACTTC
TRBV7-3	NA	once	TRBJ2-6	CASSFNPRGPGANVLTF	TGTGCCAGCAGCTTCAACCCCAGGGGCCCAGGGGCCAACGTCCTGACTTTC
TRBV4-2	NA	few	TRBJ2-1	CASSQDQQGGTEQFF	TGTGCCAGCAGCCAAGATCAGCAGGGCGGGACTGAGCAGTTCTTC
TRBV9	TRBD1	NA	TRBJ2-1	CASSAPPGQSMQQFF	TGTGCCAGCAGCGCTCCCCCGGGACAGTCCATGCAGCAGTTCTTC
TRBV13	NA	few	TRBJ1-5	CASSLQGIGQPQHF	TGTGCCAGCAGCTTACAGGGTATTGGGCAGCCCCAGCATTTT
TRBV13	NA	NA	TRBJ2-1	CASSSLGTKDNEQFF	TGTGCCAGCAGCTCACTGGGAACTAAAGACAATGAGCAGTTCTTC
TRBV7-2	NA	NA	TRBJ2-2	CASSLAGIVLGGELFF	TGTGCCAGCAGCTTAGCGGGAATAGTCTTGGGCGGGGAGCTGTTTTTT
TRBV11-3	TRBD2	NA	TRBJ2-1	CASSLGPLAGPKNEQFF	TGTGCCAGCAGCTTAGGGCCCCTAGCGGGACCAAAGAATGAGCAGTTCTTC
TRBV7-8	TRBD1	NA	TRBJ2-7	CASSRGRDRGSYEQYF	TGTGCCAGCAGCCGAGGCCGGGACAGGGGGTCCTACGAGCAGTACTTC
TRBV7-9	TRBD1	NA	TRBJ2-4	CASSHTDRGPNIQYF	TGTGCCAGCAGCCACACCGACAGGGGCCCCAACATTCAGTACTTC
TRBV13	TRBD2	NA	TRBJ2-1	CASSQLRTSGRVGSYNEQFF	TGTGCCAGCAGCCAATTACGGACTAGCGGGAGAGTGGGCTCCTACAATGAGCAGTTCTTC
TRBV25-1	NA	NA	TRBJ1-1	CASSEYSPNEAFF	TGTGCCAGCAGTGAATACTCCCCGAATGAAGCTTTCTTT
TRBV7-2	NA	NA	TRBJ1-5	CASSLRSNQPQHF	TGTGCCAGCAGCTTGAGGAGCAATCAGCCCCAGCATTTT
TRBV10-1	NA	NA	TRBJ2-7	CASSESGGYEQYF	TGCGCCAGCAGTGAGTCAGGGGGCTACGAGCAGTACTTC
TRBV6-5	NA	few	TRBJ2-2	CASSLDSNTGELFF	TGTGCCAGCAGCCTGGACAGTAACACCGGGGAGCTGTTTTTT
TRBV5-4	NA	NA	TRBJ1-1	CASSSYTEAFF	TGTGCCAGCAGCAGCTACACTGAAGCTTTCTTT
TRBV6-4	TRBD2	few	TRBJ2-3	CASSDSTSGGTDTQYF	TGTGCCAGCAGTGATTCGACTAGCGGGGGCACAGATACGCAGTATTTT
TRBV28	TRBD2	few	TRBJ2-1	CASSLPSGRSNEQFF	TGTGCCAGCAGTCTCCCTAGCGGGAGGTCCAATGAGCAGTTCTTC
TRBV7-2	TRBD2	few	TRBJ2-7	CASSLRTSGRYEQYF	TGTGCCAGCAGCTTACGGACTAGCGGGAGATACGAGCAGTACTTC
TRBV11-2	NA	NA	TRBJ1-3	CASSLRDVAPNTIYF	TGTGCCAGCAGCTTAAGGGATGTGGCACCTAACACCATATATTTT
TRBV28	NA	NA	TRBJ1-2	CASSGGFSGYTF	TGTGCCAGCAGCGGCGGGTTCAGTGGCTACACCTTC
TRBV12-3/TRBV12-4	NA	once	TRBJ1-6	CASSLMGNSPLHF	TGTGCCAGCAGTTTAATGGGGAACTCACCCCTCCACTTT
TRBV18	NA	NA	TRBJ1-2	CASSVRRTDYGYTF	TGTGCCAGCTCAGTCCGCAGGACCGACTATGGCTACACCTTC
TRBV6-5	NA	NA	TRBJ1-4	CAKPRGANEKLFF	TGTGCCAAACCCAGGGGTGCTAATGAAAAACTGTTTTTT
TRBV14	NA	NA	TRBJ2-1	CASSRARGGLYNEQFF	TGTGCCAGCAGCCGAGCACGAGGGGGGCTCTACAATGAGCAGTTCTTC
TRBV5-7	NA	NA	TRBJ1-4	CASSLKGPNEKLFF	TGTGCCAGCAGCTTAAAGGGTCCTAATGAAAAACTGTTTTTT
TRBV6-2/TRBV6-3	NA	NA	TRBJ2-1	CASSYTGTQQFF	TGTGCCAGCAGTTACACCGGGACGCAGCAGTTCTTC
TRBV27	TRBD2	NA	TRBJ2-7	CASSLGTSGSTEQYF	TGTGCCAGCAGCTTGGGTACTAGCGGGAGTACCGAGCAGTACTTC
TRBV6-1	NA	NA	TRBJ1-4	CASSEMGGVANEKLFF	TGTGCCAGCAGTGAAATGGGGGGGGTGGCTAATGAAAAACTGTTTTTT
TRBV29-1	NA	NA	TRBJ1-2	CSVELRDGYTF	TGCAGCGTTGAACTTAGGGATGGCTACACCTTC
TRBV29-1	NA	NA	TRBJ2-1	CSGTSYNEQFF	TGCAGCGGAACATCTTACAATGAGCAGTTCTTC
TRBV5-4	NA	NA	TRBJ1-1	CASSLSLDTEAFF	TGTGCCAGCAGCTTATCTCTGGACACTGAAGCTTTCTTT
TRBV6-2/TRBV6-3	NA	NA	TRBJ1-5	CASSGAFRGGQPQHF	TGTGCCAGCAGTGGTGCCTTCCGAGGGGGTCAGCCCCAGCATTTT
TRBV7-3	TRBD1	NA	TRBJ2-2	CASSRDRGTGELFF	TGTGCCAGCAGCCGGGACAGGGGAACCGGGGAGCTGTTTTTT
TRBV5-1	NA	NA	TRBJ1-6	CASSDRSSYNSPLHF	TGCGCCAGCAGTGACAGAAGCTCCTATAATTCACCCCTCCACTTT
TRBV5-1	TRBD2	NA	TRBJ2-1	CASSAPGTSTLGEQFF	TGCGCCAGCAGCGCCCCCGGGACTAGCACGTTGGGTGAGCAGTTCTTC
TRBV7-2	NA	NA	TRBJ1-2	CASSPREGANYGYTF	TGTGCCAGCAGCCCCCGAGAAGGGGCGAACTATGGCTACACCTTC
TRBV28	NA	NA	TRBJ1-2	CASSPSRTLGYGYTF	TGTGCCAGCAGCCCCAGCCGAACTTTGGGCTATGGCTACACCTTC
TRBV28	NA	NA	TRBJ2-1	CASSLLDSPYNEQFF	TGTGCCAGCAGTCTCCTTGACAGCCCCTACAATGAGCAGTTCTTC
TRBV19	NA	NA	TRBJ2-7	CASSPIPGSEQYF	TGTGCCAGTAGCCCTATCCCTGGGTCCGAGCAGTACTTC
TRBV7-9	NA	once	TRBJ2-7	CASSLGRTAYEQYF	TGTGCCAGCAGCTTAGGTCGGACAGCCTACGAGCAGTACTTC
TRBV27	NA	NA	TRBJ2-3	CASSSDDSDTQYF	TGTGCCAGCAGTTCTGACGATTCGGATACGCAGTATTTT
TRBV2	NA	NA	TRBJ1-5	CASKNSLGHRNQPQHF	TGTGCCAGCAAAAATTCTCTAGGGCACCGCAATCAGCCCCAGCATTTT
TRBV7-9	NA	once	TRBJ2-1	CASSFNSGWVKRSYNEQFF	TGTGCCAGCAGCTTTAATAGTGGTTGGGTCAAAAGGTCCTACAATGAGCAGTTCTTC
TRBV7-6	TRBD1	NA	TRBJ1-3	CASSLETGTGNTIYF	TGTGCCAGCAGCTTAGAGACAGGGACAGGAAACACCATATATTTT
TRBV19	NA	NA	TRBJ2-6	CASSTTGLPGANVLTF	TGTGCCAGTTCTACTACCGGACTGCCGGGGGCCAACGTCCTGACTTTC
TRBV7-9	NA	NA	TRBJ2-1	CASSLAQAGFYNEQFF	TGTGCCAGCAGCTTAGCACAGGCAGGGTTCTACAATGAGCAGTTCTTC
TRBV6-2/TRBV6-3	NA	NA	TRBJ1-2	CASSSEGAGVYGYTF	TGTGCCAGCAGTAGTGAGGGAGCTGGCGTCTATGGCTACACCTTC
TRBV10-3	NA	NA	TRBJ1-4	CAISESRGGEKLFF	TGTGCCATCAGTGAGTCCCGGGGGGGTGAAAAACTGTTTTTT
TRBV27	NA	NA	TRBJ1-5	CASSTSGTYGYSNQPQHF	TGTGCCAGCAGTACCTCCGGGACATATGGCTATAGCAATCAGCCCCAGCATTTT
TRBV30	NA	few	TRBJ1-5	CAWSVDSNQPQHF	TGTGCCTGGAGTGTGGACAGCAATCAGCCCCAGCATTTT
TRBV30	TRBD2	NA	TRBJ2-1	CAWERDGRRDEQFF	TGTGCCTGGGAGCGGGACGGCCGCCGTGATGAGCAGTTCTTC